This TCR beta chain was observed in a study of cytomegalovirus exposure and HLA in healthy donors. The PCR contained 60 Vbeta and 13 Jbeta primers. This table comes from immunoSEQ multiplex PCR, and its TCRdb copy is limited to in-frame clones, with some not included. The sample carries 200,000 to 250,000 clones, about 78% recorded once. The sequenced material came from PBMCs. This clonotype was obtained from a woman aged 25 to 39 in good health and CMV-seronegative.

For the CDR3, the DNA is TGTGCCAGCTCCAGGGAACAGAGCAATCAGCCCCAGCATTTT. Its protein product is CASSREQSNQPQHF. The chain joins TRBV18 to TRBJ1-5, with D maybe TRBD1 (5 bases). Germline V gene sequence: CDR1 KGHSH, CDR2 LQKENI. Trimming took 6 bases from V and 1 from J, leaving 10 bases between them. The CDR3 length is 14 residues.